Listed here is a single T cell receptor (beta chain). The entry originates in a study of blood T cell repertoires in COVID-19. The overall study: COVID-19 samples from acute and convalescent phases originated in the United States, Italy and Spain.

This CDR3 comprises 15 residues. V shed 4 bases, J shed 8 bases, and the junction held 8 bases outside the gene matches. Germline V gives CDR1 SGHTA, CDR2 FQGNSA. Under the authors' procedure: Nucleated cell number was recorded as an estimate derived from reference gene primer amplification. The repertoire was sequenced with immunoSEQ multiplex PCR; TCRdb's copy has only in-frame clones and lacks some. V, J and clone size reflect that table, while D and trimming were determined from the DNA. Of over 350,000 clones in the sample, approximately 90% were seen once. The rearrangement joins TRBV7-2 to TRBJ1-4; the match to TRBD1 covers 9 bases. The sample comprised PBMCs or T cells enriched from blood (not recorded which). The TCR originated in a woman between 18 and 29 years old who had recovered from COVID-19. The CDR3 DNA is TGTGCCAGCAGCTCACAGGGACAGGGCAGAGAAAAACTGTTTTTT. Translated: CASSSQGQGREKLFF.